The source of this T cell receptor (beta chain) is a study of shared clonotypes between healthy human individuals. Clones were sequenced by immunoSEQ multiplex PCR, and TCRdb holds only the in-frame ones, with some missing. The sample contains about 1.1 million clones, around 78% of which appear only once. This CDR3 region has 14 residues. Germline CDR1 reads MNHNY; CDR2 reads SVGAGI (reference sequence). Trimming took 7 bases from V and 5 from J, leaving 15 bases between them. Sequenced: memory CD4+ T cells from PBMCs. Subset given: CD45RA-negative fraction. The receptor was derived from a man between 18 and 35 years old in good health. Some clones in this sample may be carry-over from other donors' samples. The chain combines TRBV6-6 with TRBJ1-5, with D tentatively TRBD1 (6 bases). CDR3 region: CASTGGQYDQPQHF. In DNA form, the CDR3 reads TGTGCCAGCACCGGGGGGCAGTACGATCAGCCCCAGCATTTT.